The 30 T cell receptor beta chains presented below share a single source sample, sequenced in a study of blood T cell repertoires in COVID-19. Sequencing used immunoSEQ multiplex PCR; TCRdb keeps in-frame clones, though not all of them. This table has a few hundred thousand clones, 80% to 85% appearing once. The material sequenced was peripheral blood. Receptors were obtained from a woman between 70 and 85 years old with COVID-19, enrolled during active disease.

V and J are TRBV5-4 and TRBJ1-2; D possibly corresponds to TRBD1 (6 bases). Germline assignment: CDR1 SGHNT and CDR2 YYREEE (reference sequence). The V end lost 4 bases, the J end lost 12 bases, and 16 bases lay between the germline ends. The CDR3 is 12 amino acids. The CDR3 DNA reads as TGTGCCAGCAGCATGGGAGGGGGTTTTGACACCTTC. It is translated as CASSMGGGFDTF. Looking up the rest from reference TRBV5-4 and TRBJ1-2 gives the full variable domain: ETGVTQSPTHLIKTRGQQVTLRCSSQSGHNTVSWYQQALGQGPQFIFQYYREEENGRGNFPPRFSGLQFPNYSSELNVNALELDDSALYLCASSMGGGFDTFGSGTRLTVV.

DNA of the CDR3: TGTGCCAGCTCACCCGTGGGGGGGGGCCGGGGCACTGAAGCTTTCTTT. It yields the protein CASSPVGGGRGTEAFF. The chain uses TRBV18 and TRBJ1-1; possible D gene TRBD1, 6 bases. Germline values: CDR1 KGHSH, CDR2 LQKENI. The CDR3 covers 16 residues. The V and J ends lost 3 bases and 4 bases respectively, with 18 bases between them.

The CDR3 reads CASSLALKLAGGETQYF. For the CDR3, the DNA is TGTGCCAGCAGCTTAGCCCTGAAACTAGCGGGAGGAGAGACCCAGTACTTC. The chain is built from TRBV11-2 and TRBJ2-5; 12 nucleotides agree with TRBD2. The CDR3 runs 17 residues. From germline, CDR1 is SGHAT and CDR2 FQNNGV. The V gene end was trimmed by 1 base and the J gene end by 4 bases; junction bases not matched to a gene: 7.

CDR3 sequence: CASSSTARGTEAFF. In DNA form, the CDR3 reads TGTGCCAGCAGCTCAACAGCGCGCGGGACTGAAGCTTTCTTT. This sequence joins TRBV7-6 and TRBJ1-1; D unclear. The CDR3 spans 14 residues. Trimming pared 4 bases from V and 5 bases from J, leaving 14 bases between. Germline CDR1 SGHVS, CDR2 FNYEAQ.

V gene TRBV5-4 combines with J gene TRBJ1-6; 8 nucleotides match TRBD1. Germline V gene lookup returns CDR1 SGHNT and CDR2 YYREEE (reference sequence). This CDR3 has 13 residues. Trimming removed 2 bases from V and 14 bases from J; junction bases left unmatched: 6. The CDR3 loop reads CASSLDRGRTLHF. For the CDR3, the DNA is TGTGCCAGCAGCTTAGACAGGGGACGAACCCTCCACTTT.

The genes are TRBV5-4 and TRBJ2-2; TRBD1 matches at 7 bases. V lost 2 bases to trimming and J lost 0 bases; unmatched junction nucleotides: 4. CDR1 SGHNT and CDR2 YYREEE come from the germline V gene (reference sequence). This CDR3 comprises 16 residues. The CDR3 loop is CASSFSTGTNTGELFF. CDR3 coding DNA: TGTGCCAGCAGCTTCTCGACAGGGACGAACACCGGGGAGCTGTTTTTT. Full variable domain (missing parts from reference TRBV5-4 and TRBJ2-2): ETGVTQSPTHLIKTRGQQVTLRCSSQSGHNTVSWYQQALGQGPQFIFQYYREEENGRGNFPPRFSGLQFPNYSSELNVNALELDDSALYLCASSFSTGTNTGELFFGEGSRLTVL.

The sample holds a few counts of this clone. This sequence joins TRBV7-9 and TRBJ2-1; TRBD2 agrees at 16 bases. CDR3 length: 18 amino acids. V trimming: 4 bases; J trimming: 4 bases; junction bases outside the gene matches: 7. Germline V gene sequence: CDR1 SEHNR, CDR2 FQNEAQ (reference sequence). The CDR3 DNA reads as TGTGCCAGCAGCTCTCTAGGGACTAGCGGGAGGGCATACAATGAGCAGTTCTTC. This codes for CASSSLGTSGRAYNEQFF.

V and J are TRBV5-1 and TRBJ2-5; D unresolved. V lost 4 bases to trimming and J lost 2 bases, with 12 bases between them. Germline assignment: CDR1 SGHRS and CDR2 YFSETQ. The CDR3 has 14 amino acids. In DNA, the CDR3 is TGCGCCAGCAGCCCTCTGACTGGGCAAGAGACCCAGTACTTC. Translated: CASSPLTGQETQYF.

V and J are TRBV9 and TRBJ2-1, with D unresolved. The CDR3 covers 14 residues. Between the trimmed V and J ends, which lost 0 bases and 9 bases, there was a span of 13 bases. Germline CDR1 and CDR2: SGDLS and YYNGEE. The CDR3 coding sequence is TGTGCCAGCAGCGTAGAACTCCGCATTAGTGAGCAGTTCTTC. Its translation: CASSVELRISEQFF.

The genes are TRBV29-1 and TRBJ1-1; 7 positions match TRBD1. V gave up 6 bases and J gave up 1 base; unmatched junction bases: 5. The CDR3 contains 13 residues. Looked up from germline, CDR1 is SQVTM and CDR2 is ANQGSEA. The CDR3 sequence is CSVMTGKNTEAFF. The CDR3 nucleotides read TGCAGCGTAATGACAGGGAAGAACACTGAAGCTTTCTTT.

This chain joins TRBV9 and TRBJ2-1; 13 nucleotides agree with TRBD2. The trim removed 4 bases at V and 0 bases at J, leaving 19 bases unmatched. CDR1 is SGDLS, CDR2 YYNGEE, per germline. The CDR3 runs 22 residues. CDR3 DNA sequence: TGTGCCAGCAGCTCCCCCCAGTTCCTGGGACTAGCGGGACGAAGCTCCTACAATGAGCAGTTCTTC. Translation gives CASSSPQFLGLAGRSSYNEQFF.

J is TRBJ1-2 and V is TRBV7-2; 12 nucleotides line up with TRBD1. The CDR3 spans 17 residues. V lost 5 bases to trimming and J lost 8 bases; unmatched junction nucleotides: 15. Germline assignment: CDR1 SGHTA and CDR2 FQGNSA. CDR3 nucleotides: TGTGCCAGCAGCCAAGGGGGACAGGGGGCTACTAACGGAGGCTACACCTTC. Encoded protein: CASSQGGQGATNGGYTF.

The J gene is TRBJ2-2, the V gene TRBV7-2, with a tentative D call TRBD2 (6 bases). Trimming shortened V by 2 bases and J by 4 bases, and 14 bases separated the two germline ends. The V gene's germline CDR1 is SGHTA and CDR2 FQGNSA. The CDR3 has 16 residues. The CDR3 here is CASSLNGRLVTGELFF. In DNA form, the CDR3 reads TGTGCCAGCAGCTTAAACGGGAGACTGGTCACCGGGGAGCTGTTTTTT.

This sequence joins TRBV7-2 and TRBJ1-1; D remains unclear. With 3 bases removed from V and 4 bases from J, the gap between germline ends came to 18 bases. The CDR3 contains 16 residues. Germline lookup yields CDR1 SGHTA and CDR2 FQGNSA. The CDR3 protein is CASSLFQNPTPTEAFF. CDR3 nucleotide sequence: TGTGCCAGCAGCTTGTTCCAGAACCCAACGCCCACTGAAGCTTTCTTT.

This clone occurred a few times. The rearrangement links TRBV6-5 to TRBJ2-7; TRBD2 aligns across 9 bases. This CDR3 spans 14 amino acids. V gave up 7 bases and J gave up 1 base; unmatched junction bases: 5. Per germline, CDR1 MNHEY and CDR2 SVGAGI. The CDR3 loop is CASTTGLASYEQYF. The DNA of the CDR3 is TGTGCCAGCACTACAGGACTAGCGTCCTACGAGCAGTACTTC.

The J gene is TRBJ2-7, the V gene TRBV13; 8 bases fit TRBD2. There are 18 residues in the CDR3. Losses at the gene ends were 3 bases for V and 1 base for J; bases not matched to a gene: 14. Germline V gene sequence: CDR1 PRHDT, CDR2 FYEKMQ (reference sequence). The CDR3 DNA sequence: TGTGCCAGCAGCTTGGGGGGAATAGTCGGGACTAGGTCCTACGAGCAGTACTTC. This encodes CASSLGGIVGTRSYEQYF.

This chain uses TRBV5-1 with TRBJ1-1; no firm D call. Germline V gives CDR1 SGHRS, CDR2 YFSETQ. V lost 2 bases and J 5 bases, leaving 19 bases between the germline ends. This CDR3 comprises 16 residues. CDR3 loop: CASSFTGGGRSTEAFF. The CDR3 bases are TGCGCCAGCAGCTTTACGGGTGGCGGGAGGTCTACTGAAGCTTTCTTT.

CDR3 residues: CASSYSGRGGTEAFF. The CDR3 nucleotides are TGTGCCAGCAGTTACTCTGGGCGGGGAGGCACTGAAGCTTTCTTT. The chain has TRBV6-5 and TRBJ1-1; D ambiguous. V shed 0 bases and J shed 4 bases, with 12 bases lying between them. The CDR3 totals 15 residues. Germline V CDR1 and CDR2: MNHEY, SVGAGI.

The genes are TRBV28 and TRBJ1-4, with D hard to call. Germline V lookup: CDR1 MDHEN, CDR2 SYDVKM. Trimming stripped 7 bases from V and 0 bases from J, with 6 bases between. The CDR3 is 13 residues long. The CDR3 DNA reads TGTGCCAGCACGGTTTCAACTAATGAAAAACTGTTTTTT. Translating gives CASTVSTNEKLFF.

The chain recombines TRBV24-1 with TRBJ2-5; D may be TRBD1 (6 bases). The V gene lost 3 bases and the J gene lost 5 bases, with 12 bases spanning the gap. Germline loops: CDR1 KGHDR, CDR2 SFDVKD. The CDR3 totals 14 residues. CDR3: CATSDPRGKETQYF. Here the CDR3 DNA reads TGTGCCACCAGTGATCCGAGGGGGAAGGAGACCCAGTACTTC.

The chain links TRBV19 to TRBJ2-1; 10 positions agree with TRBD2. Germline V gives CDR1 LNHDA, CDR2 SQIVND (reference sequence). J was trimmed by 6 bases and V by 7 bases; bases with no gene match: 12. This CDR3 is built from 16 residues. The CDR3 loop is CASTSRLAGVGNEQFF. CDR3 in DNA: TGTGCCAGTACATCTCGTCTAGCGGGAGTCGGCAATGAGCAGTTCTTC.

This clone was seen only a few times. The rearrangement joins TRBV19 to TRBJ2-2; D is unresolved. The CDR3 covers 17 residues. Trimming stripped 6 bases from V and 1 base from J, with 18 bases between. Germline CDR1 LNHDA, CDR2 SQIVND (reference sequence). This chain's CDR3 is CASRTGAQEQNTGELFF. CDR3 coding DNA: TGTGCCAGTAGAACTGGAGCGCAAGAACAGAACACCGGGGAGCTGTTTTTT. Looking up the rest from reference TRBV19 and TRBJ2-2 gives the full variable domain: DGGITQSPKYLFRKEGQNVTLSCEQNLNHDAMYWYRQDPGQGLRLIYYSQIVNDFQKGDIAEGYSVSREKKESFPLTVTSAQKNPTAFYLCASRTGAQEQNTGELFFGEGSRLTVL.

This rearrangement joins TRBV25-1 to TRBJ2-3, with D possibly matching TRBD1 (5 bases). V was trimmed by 6 bases and J by 2 bases, leaving 15 bases between them. Germline V gene data show CDR1 as MGHDK and CDR2 as SYGVNS. This CDR3 is built from 15 residues. CDR3 bases: TGTGCCAGCAGCGCCTCAGACAGATACACAGATACGCAGTATTTT. Protein product: CASSASDRYTDTQYF.

The chain joins TRBV5-1 to TRBJ2-1, with 10 bases aligning to TRBD2. Germline V lookup: CDR1 SGHRS, CDR2 YFSETQ. The V segment lost 4 bases and the J segment 1 base; nucleotides outside the gene matches: 5. The CDR3 has 16 residues. For the CDR3, the DNA is TGCGCCAGCAGCAAAACTAGCGGGGTTTCCTACAATGAGCAGTTCTTC. It translates to CASSKTSGVSYNEQFF.

This clone was found once. The gene calls are TRBV5-1 and TRBJ1-1; TRBD1 matches at 9 bases. V dropped 4 bases and J dropped 3; count of bases not matched to a gene: 4. The CDR3 sequence is 14 residues long. Germline CDR1 reads SGHRS; CDR2 reads YFSETQ. CDR3 coding DNA: TGCGCCAGCAGCGAACAGGGGGCCGACACTGAAGCTTTCTTT. It is translated as CASSEQGADTEAFF.

The chain is built from TRBV3-1 (or the pseudogene TRBV3-2) and TRBJ2-7; TRBD2 matches 9 bases. This CDR3 is 14 amino acids long. Germline assignment: CDR1 LGHDT and CDR2 YNNKEL (reference sequence). V was pared by 4 bases and J by 3 bases, with 4 bases of the junction left unmatched. The CDR3 is CASSPRSGSYEQYF. CDR3 DNA: TGTGCCAGCAGCCCCCGTAGCGGGAGCTACGAGCAGTACTTC.

The genes are TRBV6-2 or TRBV6-3 and TRBJ1-1, with D perhaps TRBD1 (6 bases). Trimming removed 2 bases from V and 0 bases from J, with 16 bases in between. CDR1 is MNHEY, CDR2 SVGEGT, per germline. This CDR3 region has 17 residues. CDR3 amino acids: CASSYDRLGQLNTEAFF. The DNA for the CDR3 is TGTGCCAGCAGTTACGACCGATTAGGACAGTTGAACACTGAAGCTTTCTTT.

The chain couples TRBV5-6 to TRBJ2-3; 13 bases map to TRBD2. The CDR3 loop spans 16 amino acids. V was clipped by 2 bases and J by 4 bases; unmatched bases: 4. CDR1 SGHDT and CDR2 YYEEEE come from the germline V gene. The CDR3 DNA follows: TGTGCCAGCAGCTTAGGACTAGCGGGAGTCCCAGATACGCAGTATTTT. Protein sequence: CASSLGLAGVPDTQYF.

This chain uses TRBV28 with TRBJ1-1; 10 bases are shared with TRBD1. The CDR3 is made up of 15 amino acids. The ends lost 6 bases at V and 4 bases at J; junction bases unmatched: 8. Germline V gene data show CDR1 as MDHEN and CDR2 as SYDVKM. The CDR3 reads CASSSSDRGRTEAFF. As DNA, the CDR3 is TGTGCCAGCAGCAGCAGCGACAGGGGGCGCACTGAAGCTTTCTTT.

This rearrangement joins TRBV18 to TRBJ2-7, with D possibly TRBD1 on 6 matching bases. Trimming left V 2 bases short and J 4 bases short, with 12 bases between. This CDR3 spans 14 amino acids. Germline CDR1 and CDR2: KGHSH and LQKENI. CDR3 region: CASSPGGLVYEQYF. The CDR3, as DNA: TGTGCCAGCTCACCAGGGGGCCTGGTGTACGAGCAGTACTTC.